These 13 T cell receptor beta chains were all obtained from the same sample, sequenced in a study of cytomegalovirus exposure and HLA in healthy donors. A multiplex PCR was run with 60 Vbeta primers and 13 Jbeta primers. TCRdb's table, derived via immunoSEQ multiplex PCR, lists solely in-frame clones and lacks some. The sample yields about 92,000 clones, 77% seen once. Input material: PBMCs. These receptors were obtained from a man in his fifties or sixties in good health and CMV-seropositive.

The gene calls are TRBV7-2 and TRBJ2-5; D not resolved. Deletions cut 6 bases from V and 1 base from J, with 6 bases between. The CDR3 sequence is 12 residues long. The germline V gene encodes CDR1 SGHTA and CDR2 FQGNSA. The CDR3 loop is CASSHGQETQYF. The DNA for the CDR3 is TGTGCCAGCAGTCACGGCCAAGAGACCCAGTACTTC.

The rearrangement uses TRBV14 and TRBJ2-7; weak D call: TRBD1 (5 bases). Germline V CDR1 and CDR2: SGHDN, FVKESK. V lost 3 bases, J lost 2 bases, and 11 bases lay in between. The CDR3 loop spans 14 amino acids. The CDR3 nucleotides are TGTGCCAGCAGCCAGGACATCGGTACCTACGAGCAGTACTTC. It is translated as CASSQDIGTYEQYF.

This clone has more than one count but fewer than ten. The chain couples TRBV4-3 to TRBJ1-6, with a tentative D call TRBD1 (6 bases). Germline loops: CDR1 LGHNA, CDR2 YSLEER. V was trimmed by 3 bases and J by 9 bases, leaving 12 bases between them. The CDR3 has 14 amino acids. The CDR3 loop reads CASSQGGTISPLHF. Here the CDR3 DNA reads TGCGCCAGCAGCCAGGGAGGGACAATTTCACCCCTCCACTTT.

V is TRBV7-2 and J is TRBJ2-1; TRBD2 matches at 8 bases. V dropped 3 bases and J dropped 6; count of bases not matched to a gene: 13. The germline gives CDR1 SGHTA, CDR2 FQGNSA. This CDR3 is built from 17 residues. The CDR3 bases are TGTGCCAGCAGCTTTTTAAGTTCGGGGGGGCGTGGCAATGAGCAGTTCTTC. This encodes CASSFLSSGGRGNEQFF.

This chain connects TRBV5-1 to TRBJ1-2; 9 bases match TRBD1. Germline CDR1 reads SGHRS; CDR2 reads YFSETQ. The J segment lost 8 bases and the V segment lost 5 bases, leaving 7 bases of the junction unmatched. CDR3 length: 13 amino acids. CDR3: CASRGGQGPGYTF. In DNA, the CDR3 is TGCGCCAGCAGGGGGGGACAGGGTCCAGGCTACACCTTC. The full variable domain, rest sourced from reference TRBV5-1 and TRBJ1-2, is KAGVTQTPRYLIKTRGQQVTLSCSPISGHRSVSWYQQTPGQGLQFLFEYFSETQRNKGNFPGRFSGRQFSNSRSEMNVSTLELGDSALYLCASRGGQGPGYTFGSGTRLTVV.

The chain combines TRBV19 with TRBJ1-2; D is undetermined. The CDR3 spans 12 residues. The germline V and J ends were trimmed by 7 bases and 8 bases, with 14 bases remaining between them. Germline V CDR1 and CDR2: LNHDA, SQIVND (reference sequence). CDR3 nucleotide sequence: TGTGCCAGTAACCCGGAGGTAGGGGGCTACACCTTC. Translating it yields CASNPEVGGYTF.

As to this clone: An end of the junction differs from the germline gene, which may be a read error. This chain connects TRBV6-1 to TRBJ1-1; the D is unclear. This CDR3 spans 10 amino acids. Germline V CDR1 and CDR2: MNHNS, SASEGT. The CDR3 coding sequence is TGTGCCAGTATTGACACTGAAACTTTCTTT. As protein: CASIDTETFF.

V and J are TRBV9 and TRBJ2-5, with 8 nucleotides matching TRBD1. Germline V lookup: CDR1 SGDLS, CDR2 YYNGEE. The length of the CDR3 is 16 residues. V was pared by 4 bases and J by 2 bases, with 10 bases of the junction left unmatched. CDR3 DNA: TGTGCCAGCAGCCCCGGGACAGGCCCAGGTCAAGAGACCCAGTACTTC. Protein product: CASSPGTGPGQETQYF.

The V call is TRBV5-1, the J call TRBJ1-4; 7 bases line up with TRBD1. CDR3 length: 15 residues. Trimming removed 3 bases from V and 5 bases from J; junction bases left unmatched: 7. Germline V gives CDR1 SGHRS, CDR2 YFSETQ. The CDR3 DNA sequence: TGCGCCAGCAGCTACACAGGGGTTAGAAATGAAAAACTGTTTTTT. This translates into CASSYTGVRNEKLFF.

The chain links TRBV5-5 to TRBJ1-1, with D perhaps TRBD1 (6 bases). Trimming shortened V by 3 bases and J by 1 base, and 7 bases separated the two germline ends. The germline gives CDR1 SGHKS, CDR2 YYEKEE (reference sequence). The CDR3 runs 13 residues. CDR3 nucleotide sequence: TGTGCCAGCAGCTCGGGACAGAACACTGAAGCTTTCTTT. Protein product: CASSSGQNTEAFF.

The chain links TRBV5-6 to TRBJ1-6; 10 bases agree with TRBD1. The CDR3 consists of 17 residues. V shed 0 bases, J shed 3 bases, and the junction held 3 bases outside the gene matches. Germline V gives CDR1 SGHDT, CDR2 YYEEEE. DNA for the CDR3: TGTGCCAGCAGCTTGGAGTGGGACAGGGGCTATAATTCACCCCTCCACTTT. It translates to CASSLEWDRGYNSPLHF.

This clone was detected only a few times. The V call is TRBV6-1, the J call TRBJ1-4, with TRBD1 identical over 7 bases. Per the germline V gene, CDR1 is MNHNS and CDR2 is SASEGT. V lost 2 bases to trimming and J lost 7 bases; unmatched junction nucleotides: 13. This CDR3 contains 17 residues. The CDR3 spells CASSEFVLGGGGEKLFF. For the CDR3, the DNA is TGTGCCAGCAGTGAATTTGTTCTAGGGGGCGGAGGTGAAAAACTGTTTTTT.

The rearrangement joins TRBV6-5 to TRBJ2-1; the D gene is possibly TRBD2 (6 bases). The CDR3 contains 15 residues. The germline V gene encodes CDR1 MNHEY and CDR2 SVGAGI. V lost 2 bases and J lost 5, with 13 bases in between. CDR3: CASSYRDFGHNEQFF. The CDR3 DNA sequence: TGTGCCAGCAGTTACAGGGACTTCGGACACAATGAGCAGTTCTTC.